This T cell receptor (beta chain) emerged from a study of blood T cell repertoires in COVID-19. Study-wide context: COVID-19 samples collected from the United States, Italy and Spain covered acute and convalescent phases.

Clones were sequenced by immunoSEQ multiplex PCR, and TCRdb holds only the in-frame ones, with some missing. Here the sample spans approximately 50,000 clones, roughly 80% being singletons. The CDR3 contains 15 residues. V trimming: 5 bases; J trimming: 0 bases; junction bases outside the gene matches: 5. The germline CDR1 and CDR2 sequences are MDHEN and SYDVKM. The material sequenced was PBMCs or T cells enriched from blood (not recorded which). The V call is TRBV28, the J call TRBJ2-7, with TRBD2 matching 9 bases. This sequence originates from a woman in her forties or fifties with acute COVID-19. CDR3 sequence reads: CASSISAGGSYEQYF. The CDR3 DNA reads TGTGCCAGCAGTATCTCAGCGGGGGGCTCCTACGAGCAGTACTTC.